Shown below are 24 T cell receptor beta chains from a single sample sequenced in a study of T cell responses to AZD1222 COVID-19 vaccine. Sequenced by immunoSEQ multiplex PCR; TCRdb stores in-frame clones only, minus some. The sample yields about 120,000 clones, 80% to 95% seen once. The input for sequencing was peripheral blood, taken on day 0 of AZD1222 vaccination. The receptors were gathered from an adult in good health.

The chain joins TRBV7-2 to TRBJ1-6; tentatively, D is TRBD1 (5 bases). The germline V gene has CDR1 SGHTA and CDR2 FQGNSA. This CDR3 region has 15 residues. V gave up 2 bases and J gave up 7 bases, with 12 bases separating them. The CDR3: CASSLSNQGNSPLHF. As DNA, the CDR3 is TGTGCCAGCAGCTTATCTAACCAGGGCAATTCACCCCTCCACTTT.

CDR3 DNA sequence: TGTGCCAGCAGCTTAGACCCCCTCTCCTACAATGAGCAGTTCTTC. It encodes CASSLDPLSYNEQFF. The chain carries TRBV7-2 and TRBJ2-1; D is uncertain. V shed 1 base and J shed 0 bases, with 7 bases lying between them. The length of the CDR3 is 15 residues. Looked up from germline, CDR1 is SGHTA and CDR2 is FQGNSA. The full variable domain, its missing parts supplied by reference TRBV7-2 and TRBJ2-1, is GAGVSQSPSNKVTEKGKDVELRCDPISGHTALYWYRQSLGQGLEFLIYFQGNSAPDKSGLPSDRFSAERTGGSVSTLTIQRTQQEDSAVYLCASSLDPLSYNEQFFGPGTRLTVL.

This clone was observed a handful of times. The gene calls are TRBV21-1 and TRBJ1-2; no DNA check was done on the table's D call, TRBD1. TRBV21-1 is tagged as a pseudogene. The CDR3 covers 21 residues. The CDR3 loop reads CASSKCPGQGSMTPPRILGTF. DNA of the CDR3: TGTGCCAGCAGCAAATGCCCGGGACAGGGGAGTATGACGCCACCAAGGATATTGGGTACCTTC.

The chain uses TRBV7-9 and TRBJ1-1; D ambiguous. V lost 1 base and J 6 bases, leaving 9 bases between the germline ends. Germline CDR1 and CDR2: SEHNR and FQNEAQ (reference sequence). The CDR3 extends over 13 amino acids. The CDR3 nucleotides read TGTGCCAGCAGCTTAGAGCCGGGTTCTGAAGCTTTCTTT. The encoded protein is CASSLEPGSEAFF.

The V and J genes are TRBV28 and TRBJ1-2, with 7 bases lining up with TRBD1. The CDR3 totals 15 residues. Germline V gives CDR1 MDHEN, CDR2 SYDVKM. The ends lost 4 bases at V and 6 bases at J; junction bases unmatched: 11. CDR3 sequence (DNA): TGTGCCAGCAGTTCCGCCTCAGACAGGGTACATGGCTACACCTTC. Translating gives CASSSASDRVHGYTF.

This chain connects TRBV4-3 to TRBJ1-2; D perhaps matches TRBD1 (6 bases). V was pared by 3 bases and J by 3 bases, with 14 bases between. CDR3 length equals 15 residues. Germline CDR1 is LGHNA and CDR2 is YSLEER. Here the CDR3 reads CASSHPDSRYYGYTF. As DNA, the CDR3 is TGCGCCAGCAGCCACCCGGACAGCCGATACTATGGCTACACCTTC.

The genes are TRBV3-1 (or the pseudogene TRBV3-2) and TRBJ1-3; no reliable D call. Trimming left V 0 bases short and J 3 bases short, with 3 bases between. Germline V gene data show CDR1 as LGHDT and CDR2 as YNNKEL (reference sequence). The CDR3 is 13 amino acids. In nucleotides, the CDR3 is TGTGCCAGCAGCCAAGAGGATGGAAACACCATATATTTT. This sequence encodes CASSQEDGNTIYF.

The rearrangement uses TRBV11-2 and TRBJ1-2, with a possible D match to TRBD1 (5 bases). CDR3 size: 17 residues. CDR1 is SGHAT and CDR2 is FQNNGV in the germline V gene. V lost 0 bases, J lost 7 bases, and 21 bases lay in between. The CDR3 DNA sequence: TGTGCCAGCAGCTTAGATAGGGGAGGAAACCCTAAGTTTGGCTACACCTTC. Translated: CASSLDRGGNPKFGYTF.

The chain couples TRBV28 to TRBJ2-7; perhaps TRBD2 as D (5 bases). With 2 bases removed from V and 7 bases from J, the gap between germline ends came to 9 bases. CDR3 length equals 12 residues. The germline V gene has CDR1 MDHEN and CDR2 SYDVKM. The CDR3 loop reads CASSLGLAEQYF. The CDR3 nucleotides are TGTGCCAGCAGTTTAGGGCTAGCTGAGCAGTACTTC.

This clone was recorded only once. The chain couples TRBV27 to TRBJ2-3; D gene ambiguous. Germline V gene lookup returns CDR1 MNHEY and CDR2 SMNVEV (reference sequence). Trimming stripped 0 bases from V and 0 bases from J, with 10 bases between. The CDR3 consists of 16 residues. DNA for the CDR3: TGTGCCAGCAGTTTATCAACGACATCTAGCACAGATACGCAGTATTTT. Protein sequence: CASSLSTTSSTDTQYF.

The J gene is TRBJ2-5, the V gene TRBV6-2 or TRBV6-3, with D tentatively TRBD2 (6 bases). The CDR3 contains 16 residues. Trimming stripped 0 bases from V and 3 bases from J, with 14 bases between. CDR1 is MNHEY and CDR2 is SVGEGT in the germline V gene. The CDR3 sequence: CASSYSGGLTKETQYF. CDR3 DNA sequence: TGTGCCAGCAGTTACTCCGGGGGACTGACTAAAGAGACCCAGTACTTC.

The chain recombines TRBV4-1 with TRBJ1-2, with D hard to call. Germline lookup yields CDR1 MGHRA and CDR2 YSYEKL. The V and J ends lost 3 bases and 0 bases respectively, with 11 bases between them. The CDR3 length is 15 residues. The CDR3 region is CASSHPPRSNYGYTF. DNA of the CDR3: TGCGCCAGCAGCCACCCTCCGCGGTCTAACTATGGCTACACCTTC.

The rearrangement joins TRBV7-6 to TRBJ2-2; TRBD1 matches 7 bases. The CDR3 is made up of 17 amino acids. The V gene end was trimmed by 5 bases and the J gene end by 6 bases; junction bases not matched to a gene: 15. Germline V gene data show CDR1 as SGHVS and CDR2 as FNYEAQ. The CDR3 sequence is CASSQDRPPDSPGELFF. Written as DNA, the CDR3 is TGTGCCAGCAGCCAGGACAGGCCCCCGGATTCACCCGGGGAGCTGTTTTTT. Full variable domain (remainder filled in from reference TRBV7-6 and TRBJ2-2): GAGVSQSPRYKVTKRGQDVALRCDPISGHVSLYWYRQALGQGPEFLTYFNYEAQQDKSGLPNDRFSAERPEGSISTLTIQRTEQRDSAMYRCASSQDRPPDSPGELFFGEGSRLTVL.

The count of this clone is one. The rearrangement links TRBV28 to TRBJ1-2; 12 bases are a match to TRBD1. CDR1 and CDR2 from the germline V gene are MDHEN and SYDVKM. This CDR3 spans 15 amino acids. The V segment lost 3 bases and the J segment 8 bases; nucleotides outside the gene matches: 7. CDR3 nucleotides: TGTGCCAGCAGTTTGGTTTCCGGGACAGGGGGCGGCTACACCTTC. Translated: CASSLVSGTGGGYTF.

The J gene is TRBJ1-2, the V gene TRBV27; tentative D call: TRBD1 (5 bases). The CDR3 runs to 13 residues. Germline CDR1 MNHEY, CDR2 SMNVEV (reference sequence). Trimming left V 4 bases short and J 4 bases short, with 10 bases between. CDR3 DNA: TGTGCCAGCAGTTCCGCAGGGACCTATGGCTACACCTTC. This gives the protein CASSSAGTYGYTF.

This clone was detected only once. The gene calls are TRBV5-1 and TRBJ1-5, with D possibly being TRBD1 (6 bases). V was shortened by 5 bases and J by 3 bases, with 12 bases between the two germline ends. Germline assignment: CDR1 SGHRS and CDR2 YFSETQ. The CDR3 spans 14 residues. In DNA, the CDR3 is TGCGCCAGCAGGCGGATGGGGGCCAATCAGCCCCAGCATTTT. Protein: CASRRMGANQPQHF.

As concerns this clone: The same CDR3 is also encoded by other DNA sequences in this sample. J is TRBJ2-7 and V is TRBV11-2, with TRBD2 matching 8 bases. This CDR3 is built from 14 residues. The V gene end was trimmed by 3 bases and the J gene end by 3 bases; junction bases not matched to a gene: 4. Germline V gene lookup returns CDR1 SGHAT and CDR2 FQNNGV. The CDR3 DNA reads TGTGCCAGCAGCTTCGGAACTAGCGGCTACGAGCAGTACTTC. Protein sequence: CASSFGTSGYEQYF. The full variable domain, with the rest looked up from reference TRBV11-2 and TRBJ2-7, is EAGVAQSPRYKIIEKRQSVAFWCNPISGHATLYWYQQILGQGPKLLIQFQNNGVVDDSQLPKDRFSAERLKGVDSTLKIQPAKLEDSAVYLCASSFGTSGYEQYFGPGTRLTVT.

The chain has TRBV18 and TRBJ1-4, with a weak D call TRBD1 (5 bases). The CDR3 spans 14 residues. The germline CDR1 and CDR2 sequences are KGHSH and LQKENI. V gave up 6 bases and J gave up 7 bases, with 15 bases separating them. The CDR3 bases are TGTGCCAGCTCCCTTCCGGGGGATTCTGAAAAACTGTTTTTT. It encodes CASSLPGDSEKLFF.

V gene TRBV9 combines with J gene TRBJ2-7; 12 bases are a match to TRBD2. Losses at the gene ends were 3 bases for V and 4 bases for J; bases not matched to a gene: 11. The CDR3 runs 17 residues. CDR1 and CDR2 (germline): SGDLS, YYNGEE. For the CDR3, the DNA is TGTGCCAGCAGCGCCCATACTAGCGGGAGGCCCCCTTACGAGCAGTACTTC. Encoded protein: CASSAHTSGRPPYEQYF.

The count of this clone is one. This sequence joins TRBV7-9 and TRBJ1-2; possibly TRBD1 for D (6 bases). The CDR3 spans 17 residues. In germline, CDR1 is SEHNR, CDR2 FQNEAQ (reference sequence). Trimming stripped 1 base from V and 2 bases from J, with 17 bases between. The CDR3, as DNA: TGTGCCAGCAGCTTAGGGCAACAGGGAACCATCAACTATGGCTACACCTTC. This gives the protein CASSLGQQGTINYGYTF.

This sequence joins TRBV5-3 and TRBJ1-1; D might be TRBD1 (6 bases). TRBV5-3 belongs to the ORF category, with a function that is uncertain. V lost 4 bases and J lost 4, with 17 bases in between. This CDR3 contains 15 residues. This CDR3 is CARSVRAQGGTEAFF. The CDR3 nucleotides read TGTGCCAGAAGCGTTCGTGCACAGGGCGGCACTGAAGCTTTCTTT.

This clone was seen just once. The J gene is TRBJ2-7, the V gene TRBV28, with D possibly called TRBD1 or TRBD2 (5 bases each). CDR3 length: 15 residues. Trimming pared 4 bases from V and 2 bases from J, leaving 15 bases between. In germline, CDR1 is MDHEN, CDR2 SYDVKM. CDR3 residues: CASSSPRMGAYEQYF. Here the CDR3 DNA reads TGTGCCAGCAGTTCTCCTAGGATGGGGGCCTACGAGCAGTACTTC.

The chain couples TRBV18 to TRBJ2-3; D is unresolved. The germline CDR1 and CDR2 sequences are KGHSH and LQKENI. CDR3 length: 15 residues. V lost 1 base and J lost 2, with 10 bases in between. This CDR3 reads CASSPRSQTTDTQYF. The CDR3 DNA reads as TGTGCCAGCTCACCACGCTCCCAGACCACAGATACGCAGTATTTT.

The chain recombines TRBV15 with TRBJ2-7; D ambiguous. Germline assignment: CDR1 LNHNV and CDR2 YYDKDF (reference sequence). Trimming cost V 1 base and J 5 bases, with 9 bases left between them. The CDR3 totals 13 residues. CDR3 bases: TGTGCCACCAGCAGAGGATTAAGAAACGAGCAGTACTTC. The encoded protein is CATSRGLRNEQYF. Full variable domain (remainder filled in from reference TRBV15 and TRBJ2-7): DAMVIQNPRYQVTQFGKPVTLSCSQTLNHNVMYWYQQKSSQAPKLLFHYYDKDFNNEADTPDNFQSRRPNTSFCFLDIRSPGLGDTAMYLCATSRGLRNEQYFGPGTRLTVT.